This T cell receptor beta chain was recorded in a study of T cells in Graves' hyperthyroidism and ophthalmopathy. Overall study findings and caveats: Most expanded thyroid clonotypes above 0.001 recurred in blood. Ophthalmopathy cases were set apart from stable hyperthyroidism by a 13 V-J model.

Amplification of TCR beta CDR3 regions used RNA as the template. In the first-round RT-PCR of the TCR CDR3, the HTBI primer set was used. TCRdb reprocessed the multiplex PCR reads with MiXCR, giving one entry per CDR3 protein. The sample gives more than 300,000 distinct CDR3 sequences, roughly 15% of which show up once; less than 20% is in the top ten. The CDR3 is 13 residues long. Germline V CDR1 and CDR2: SGDLS, YYNGEE. The ends were cut back, 1 base at V and 7 bases at J, with 6 bases in the middle. Patients affected by ophthalmopathy presented a Clinical Activity Score of at least 3, a NOSPECS grade of at least 4, and disease duration below 3 months. This clonotype was picked up a small number of times. Its antigen is unknown.

The chain couples TRBV9 to TRBJ1-6, with D possibly matching TRBD1 (5 bases). The sequencing sample was made of blood. The TCR sequence derives from a woman aged 25 to 39 with Graves' ophthalmopathy. In DNA form, the CDR3 reads TGTGCCAGCAGCGTACGGGGGAATTCACCCCTCCACTTT. This gives the protein CASSVRGNSPLHF.